This T cell receptor (beta chain) emerged from a study of T cells in Graves' hyperthyroidism and ophthalmopathy. Amplification of TCR beta CDR3 regions was performed using RNA transcripts as template. Researchers ran a first-round RT-PCR on the TCR CDR3 using the HTBI primer set. TCRdb analysed the multiplex PCR reads with MiXCR anew, one entry per CDR3 protein. The sample contains roughly 530,000 distinct CDR3 sequences, about 15% of which appear only once. Germline V gene sequence: CDR1 SGHVS, CDR2 FQNEAQ. V was shortened by 4 bases and J by 1 base, with 20 bases between the two germline ends. The CDR3 loop spans 17 amino acids.

The sequence was collected from a woman younger than 30 with Graves' ophthalmopathy. The chain carries TRBV7-8 and TRBJ2-7, with no clear D. The sequenced material came from blood. This chain's CDR3 is CASSSRTLAALSYEQYF. DNA for the CDR3: TGTGCCAGCAGCTCCCGCACTCTTGCGGCCTTGTCCTACGAGCAGTACTTC.